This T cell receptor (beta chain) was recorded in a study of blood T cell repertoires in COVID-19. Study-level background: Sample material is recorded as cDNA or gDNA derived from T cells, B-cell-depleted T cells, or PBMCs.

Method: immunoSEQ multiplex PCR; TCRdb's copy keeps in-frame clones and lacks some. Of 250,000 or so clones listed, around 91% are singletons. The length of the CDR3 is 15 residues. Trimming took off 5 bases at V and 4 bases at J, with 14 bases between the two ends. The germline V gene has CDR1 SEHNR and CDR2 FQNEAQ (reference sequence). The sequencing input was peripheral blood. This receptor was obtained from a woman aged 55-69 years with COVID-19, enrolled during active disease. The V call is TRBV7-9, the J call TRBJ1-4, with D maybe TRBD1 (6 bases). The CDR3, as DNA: TGTGCCAGCAGCCCCATCGAGGGGGATAATGAAAAACTGTTTTTT. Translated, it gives CASSPIEGDNEKLFF. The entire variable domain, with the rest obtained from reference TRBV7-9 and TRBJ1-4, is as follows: DTGVSQNPRHKITKRGQNVTFRCDPISEHNRLYWYRQTLGQGPEFLTYFQNEAQLEKSRLLSDRFSAERPKGSFSTLEIQRTEQGDSAMYLCASSPIEGDNEKLFFGSGTQLSVL.